This TCR beta chain was retrieved from a study (dated by TCRdb to between 2015 and 2016). With regard to the full study: The study set out to test whether tumor-infiltrating Tregs in breast cancer get recruited from blood Tregs or are instead converted in situ from other CD4+ T cell subsets. Broad study findings and their caveats: The larger-cohort validation was restricted to a single TCR beta V-J rearrangement rather than whole repertoires. Tumor memory CD4+ T cell TCR gene usage was found to cluster with blood and lymph node memory CD4+ cells and with lymph node naive CD4+ cells. The greatest overlap of tumor-infiltrating Treg TCR alpha and beta sequences was with tumor naive CD4+ T cells, followed next by blood naive CD4+ T cells.

CDR1 MGHRA and CDR2 YSYEKL are derived from the germline V gene. The cysteine opens and the phenylalanine closes a CDR3 of 15 amino acids. Only the CDR3 part of the read is kept: 45 bases, read in frame from the first base. The junction shows trimming of 3 bases on V and 5 bases on J, and the gene matches do not reach 7 bases of it. The memory CD4+ T cell population was isolated based on a CD4+CD45RO+CD25- phenotype. Tregs, naive and memory CD4+ T cells from tumor, blood and ipsilateral draining lymph nodes of about five breast cancer patients underwent full-length TCR alpha and beta sequencing. Tumor tissue and lymph nodes from ipsilateral axillary dissection were perfused with PBS, minced and digested with collagenase I and hyaluronidase. Ficoll density gradient centrifugation was used to isolate mononuclear cells from lymph nodes or from about 50 ml of peripheral blood. FACS confirmed that the sorted cell populations were more than 90% pure.

Amplification of full-length TCR variable regions was done by 5' RACE PCR using constant-region reverse primers, and this step was followed by semi-nested PCR with Nested Universal Primer A. The ReliaPrep RNA Cell Miniprep System was used to extract total RNA, which was then reverse transcribed into 5'RACE-ready cDNA with the SMARTer RACE 5'/3' Kit. Multiplex adaptors were used to barcode full-length TCR alpha and beta libraries, and the barcoded libraries were sequenced on an Illumina MiSeq. As for the authors' bioinformatics: For each of nine subset-tissue groups, sequencing data from the five patients were pooled, and the groups were compared by unsupervised clustering of TCR gene usage. Repertoire similarity was calculated with the Morisita-Horn index, weighting shared sequences by their contribution to each repertoire. TCRdb passed the public sequencing reads through fastp at Q25 and MiXCR, retaining productive beta sequences. Rows are combined by CDR3 protein, so each entry shows the most common genes and DNA. TCRdb assigned the V and J calls; the authors' analysis was not used. Here the sample has 50,000 to 75,000 distinct CDR3 sequences; 22% occur a single time. The top ten constitute 2.5% to 3.5% of the sample.

Regarding this clonotype: Its antigen is still unknown. Nothing much larger sits one base from this clone, and base qualities are not available.

The sequence derives from a female donor with breast cancer. The sequencing sample was made of memory CD4+ T cells sorted from a lymph node. Explained via the paper, the cell subset or site label denotes: memory CD4+ T cells, CD4+CD45RO+CD25-. The rearranged segments are TRBV4-1 and TRBJ1-1; 9 middle bases align to TRBD1. The CDR3 region has the sequence CASSQDRDRETEAFF. The bases are TGCGCCAGCAGCCAGGACCGGGACAGGGAGACTGAAGCTTTCTTT.